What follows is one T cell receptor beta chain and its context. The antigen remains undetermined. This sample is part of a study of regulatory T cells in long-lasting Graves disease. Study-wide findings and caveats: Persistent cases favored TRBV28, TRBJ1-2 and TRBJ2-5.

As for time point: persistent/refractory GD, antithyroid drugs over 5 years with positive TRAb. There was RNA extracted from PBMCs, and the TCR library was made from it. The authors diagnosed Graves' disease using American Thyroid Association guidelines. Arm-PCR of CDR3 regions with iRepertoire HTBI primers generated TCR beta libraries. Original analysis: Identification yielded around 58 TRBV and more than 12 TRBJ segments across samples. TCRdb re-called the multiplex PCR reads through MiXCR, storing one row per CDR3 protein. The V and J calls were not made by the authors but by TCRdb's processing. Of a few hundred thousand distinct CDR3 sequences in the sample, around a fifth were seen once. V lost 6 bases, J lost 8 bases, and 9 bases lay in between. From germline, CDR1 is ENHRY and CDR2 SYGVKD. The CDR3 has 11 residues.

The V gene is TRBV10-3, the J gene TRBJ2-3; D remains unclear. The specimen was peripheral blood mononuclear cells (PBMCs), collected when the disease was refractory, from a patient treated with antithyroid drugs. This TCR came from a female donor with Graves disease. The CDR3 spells CAISLGSTQYF. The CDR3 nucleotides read TGTGCCATCAGCCTGGGGTCTACGCAGTATTTT.